This TCR beta chain was documented in a study of shared clonotypes between healthy human individuals. Findings and caveats of the study: Enrolling few donors narrowed the genetic and exposure-history diversity that was represented. Donor clonotype sharing was expected to depend on sequencing depth.

The ends were cut back, 0 bases at V and 5 bases at J, with 11 bases in the middle. The germline gives CDR1 SGHKS, CDR2 YYEKEE (reference sequence). CDR3 length equals 14 residues. Each cell subset's genomic DNA was divided evenly among several immunoSEQ plates. Assay: immunoSEQ multiplex PCR; the TCRdb copy retains only in-frame clones and omits some. The table shows fewer than 500,000 clones, with nearly 80% occurring only once. Genomic DNA came from around 100 million PBMCs in unsorted samples. Details on this clone: The antigen is unknown. A far larger clone is only one base removed, so a read error is likely. At the DNA level, this CDR3 is encoded by other sequences in the same sample as well.

The V call is TRBV5-5, the J call TRBJ1-1, with D maybe TRBD1 (5 bases). The clonotype was recovered from a middle-aged woman in good health. Some clones in this sample may be carry-over from other donors' samples. The sequencing input was PBMCs. The DNA of the CDR3 is TGTGCCAGCAGCTTGGCCGGCAGGGATACTGAAGCTTTCTTT. Its protein product is CASSLAGRDTEAFF.